The 12 T cell receptor beta chains presented below share a single source sample, sequenced in a study of breast tumors, draining lymph nodes, adjacent tissues. TCRdb re-called the multiplex PCR reads through MiXCR, storing one row per CDR3 protein. The table includes about 300,000 distinct CDR3 sequences, roughly 30% detected once. Samples came from axillary lymph nodes draining the breast cancer. The sequencing input was axillary lymph node tissue. The receptors were gathered from a female donor with breast cancer. Some clones in this sample may be carry-over from other donors' samples.

A note on this clonotype: A clone one base away is much larger, so this may be a read error. The gene calls are TRBV20-1 and TRBJ2-1; TRBD2 matches 8 bases. Germline lookup yields CDR1 DFQATT and CDR2 SNEGSKA (reference sequence). CDR3 length: 15 residues. The CDR3 loop is CSAKGTSNSYNEQSF. Here the CDR3 DNA reads TGCAGTGCTAAAGGGACTAGTAACTCCTACAATGAGCAGTCCTTC.

Turning to this clonotype: Germline is not matched at one junction end, which may reflect a read error. This chain joins TRBV20-1 and TRBJ1-4; the D gene is possibly TRBD1 (5 bases). CDR1 DFQATT and CDR2 SNEGSKA come from the germline V gene (reference sequence). This CDR3 has 12 residues. CDR3 residues: CSANKRTRGLSF. The CDR3 DNA reads TGCAGTGCTAACAAACGGACGCGGGGGTTGTCTTTT.

This clonotype has a handful of counts. This chain connects TRBV9 to TRBJ2-1; 9 bases map to TRBD2. CDR1 SGDLS and CDR2 YYNGEE come from the germline V gene. V lost 0 bases and J lost 4; bases outside the gene matches: 8. This CDR3 contains 17 residues. The CDR3 is CASSVGPSGRRYNEQFF. CDR3 DNA sequence: TGTGCCAGCAGCGTAGGGCCCAGCGGGAGGAGGTACAATGAGCAGTTCTTC.

The table lists this clonotype with many counts. The chain recombines TRBV6-6 with TRBJ1-5; D remains ambiguous. V gave up 6 bases and J gave up 0 bases, with 6 bases separating them. This CDR3 spans 13 amino acids. Germline V gene data show CDR1 as MNHNY and CDR2 as SVGAGI (reference sequence). The CDR3 DNA reads as TGTGCCAGCAGCATAAATAGCAATCAGCCCCAGCATTTT. As protein: CASSINSNQPQHF.

This clonotype has a single count. This may be a read error, as it is one base from a much larger clone. V is TRBV24-1 and J is TRBJ1-2; D is uncertain. The CDR3 covers 14 residues. V was shortened by 4 bases and J by 1 base, with 9 bases between the two germline ends. Germline CDR1 and CDR2: KGHDR and SFDVKD. CDR3: CATSEVGNNYGYTF. Here the CDR3 DNA reads TGTGCCACCAGTGAGGTAGGGAATAACTATGGCTACACCTTC.

Many counts were recorded for this clonotype. V usage is TRBV25-1 and J usage is TRBJ1-2, with D possibly matching TRBD1 (5 bases). The V gene's germline CDR1 is MGHDK and CDR2 SYGVNS. The CDR3 contains 15 residues. V was trimmed by 2 bases and J by 2 bases, leaving 12 bases between them. CDR3 protein: CASSEGGFPNYGYTF. CDR3 sequence (DNA): TGTGCCAGCAGTGAAGGGGGTTTTCCAAACTATGGCTACACCTTC.

This clonotype was recorded at least ten times. V is TRBV19 and J is TRBJ2-7, with 9 bases identical to TRBD1. V lost 0 bases to trimming and J lost 1 base; unmatched junction nucleotides: 13. CDR1 LNHDA and CDR2 SQIVND come from the germline V gene (reference sequence). The CDR3 is 19 residues long. CDR3 coding DNA: TGTGCCAGTAGTATAGATCCGCCGGGACAGGGCTTTCTGTCCTACGAGCAGTACTTC. This encodes CASSIDPPGQGFLSYEQYF.

The rearrangement uses TRBV9 and TRBJ1-6, with 12 positions matching TRBD1. The CDR3 covers 17 residues. Germline CDR1 reads SGDLS; CDR2 reads YYNGEE. The V segment lost 7 bases and the J segment 10 bases; nucleotides outside the gene matches: 15. CDR3 coding DNA: TGTGCCAGCTCCCAAGGGACAGGGGGCATCTCTGGATCACCCCTCCACTTT. Encoded protein: CASSQGTGGISGSPLHF. The variable domain in full, completed from reference TRBV9 and TRBJ1-6, reads DSGVTQTPKHLITATGQRVTLRCSPRSGDLSVYWYQQSLDQGLQFLIQYYNGEERAKGNILERFSAQQFPDLHSELNLSSLELGDSALYFCASSQGTGGISGSPLHFGNGTRLTVT.

The chain is built from TRBV10-1 and TRBJ2-2; D is unresolved. Per germline, CDR1 WNHNN and CDR2 SYGVQD (reference sequence). This CDR3 contains 12 residues. The V and J ends lost 1 base and 7 bases respectively, with 4 bases between them. The CDR3 bases are TGCGCCAGCAGTGAGTTGGTCGGGGAGCTGTTTTTT. Translating gives CASSELVGELFF.

This clonotype appeared many times. CDR3: CASQSRTDNTGELFF. For the CDR3, the DNA is TGCGCCAGCCAGTCTAGGACAGACAACACCGGGGAGCTGTTTTTT. The chain couples TRBV5-1 to TRBJ2-2; possibly TRBD1 for D (6 bases). Germline CDR1 reads SGHRS; CDR2 reads YFSETQ. The CDR3 sequence is 15 residues long. Between the trimmed V and J ends, which lost 7 bases and 2 bases, there was a span of 15 bases.

A word on this clonotype: The junction departs from germline at one end; a sequencing error may be responsible. J is TRBJ1-5 and V is TRBV9; D ambiguous. CDR1 and CDR2 (germline): SGDLS, YYNGEE. CDR3 length: 14 amino acids. DNA of the CDR3: TGTGCCAGCAGCGAGGACGGTAGCAATCAGCCCCAGCCCTTT. Encoded protein: CASSEDGSNQPQPF.

This clonotype was observed many times. V gene TRBV11-2 combines with J gene TRBJ2-7; D gene unclear. Trimming took 1 base from V and 4 from J, leaving 8 bases between them. Germline CDR1 SGHAT, CDR2 FQNNGV. CDR3 length equals 13 residues. Written as DNA, the CDR3 is TGTGCCAGCAGCTTAGGGCAAACTTACGAGCAGTACTTC. Its translation is CASSLGQTYEQYF. The full variable domain, its missing parts supplied by reference TRBV11-2 and TRBJ2-7, is EAGVAQSPRYKIIEKRQSVAFWCNPISGHATLYWYQQILGQGPKLLIQFQNNGVVDDSQLPKDRFSAERLKGVDSTLKIQPAKLEDSAVYLCASSLGQTYEQYFGPGTRLTVT.